The present T cell receptor beta chain was sequenced within a study of T cell responses to AZD1222 COVID-19 vaccine. Trimming at V came to 2 bases and at J to 5 bases, leaving 6 bases not matched to a gene. The CDR3 covers 15 residues. The V gene's germline CDR1 is SNHLY and CDR2 FYNNEI. Whole-study results and caveats: The donor group comprised mostly white British people and more females; the analysis possibly underestimated clonal diversity. Close to half of spike-specific TCRs reportedly recognize unmutated variant regions. With two AZD1222 doses given, Spike-specific TCR breadth and depth both rose.

As to this clone: Its antigen is not known.

Method: immunoSEQ multiplex PCR; TCRdb's copy keeps in-frame clones and lacks some. The sample shows around 66,000 clones, 70% to 80% of them seen only once. The receptor was derived from an adult in good health. Source: peripheral blood, taken on day 0 of MenACWY control vaccination. The chain links TRBV2 to TRBJ1-2; 9 bases map to TRBD1. The CDR3 nucleotides are TGTGCCAGCAGTGAACTTACCGGGACAGGGTATGGCTACACCTTC. As protein: CASSELTGTGYGYTF.